The sequence of this T cell receptor (beta chain) was determined in a study of blood T cells in healthy people across ages. Overall study: The template switching approach captured approximately one barcoded beta molecule for every two T cells.

It was with a sample-barcoded 5' primer and a J-beta primer mix that a second PCR of roughly 7 to 12 cycles was run. TCRdb independently ran MiXCR on the 5' RACE reads; one entry per CDR3 protein. This table holds 750,000 to 1,000,000 distinct CDR3 sequences, 29% found once. V was cut by 1 base and J by 2 bases, with 12 bases left in between. Per the germline V gene, CDR1 is SQVTM and CDR2 is ANQGSEA. The CDR3 covers 14 residues. PBMCs were isolated at a quantity of at least 6 million per sample. The table lists this clonotype with a few counts. The sample was also reused in another study, on T cells of mothers and their children.

The sample comprised blood. The clonotype comes from a woman between 40 and 50 years old in good health. The chain employs TRBV29-1 and TRBJ2-7; D may be TRBD1 (6 bases). This CDR3 reads CSVEGTGTAYEQYF. The DNA of the CDR3 is TGCAGCGTTGAAGGCACAGGGACGGCCTACGAGCAGTACTTC.